The next 32 T cell receptor beta chains were all read from a single sample in a study of blood T cell repertoires in COVID-19. Sequencing used immunoSEQ multiplex PCR; TCRdb keeps in-frame clones, though not all of them. The sample has hundreds of thousands of clones; 70% to 90% are singletons. Sequences were obtained from peripheral blood. The receptors were gathered from a woman aged 55-75 years with acute or convalescent COVID-19.

The chain couples TRBV6-1 to TRBJ2-1; TRBD2 aligns across 11 bases. Germline-derived CDR1 and CDR2 are MNHNS and SASEGT. This CDR3 spans 14 amino acids. Losses at the gene ends were 2 bases for V and 13 bases for J; bases not matched to a gene: 7. This CDR3 is CASSETSGSFGQFF. In nucleotides, the CDR3 is TGTGCCAGCAGTGAAACTAGCGGGAGTTTCGGCCAGTTCTTC.

The V gene is TRBV4-2, the J gene TRBJ1-1, with TRBD1 identical over 10 bases. V shed 1 base and J 5 bases; nucleotides not matched to a gene: 4. The CDR3 extends over 15 amino acids. From germline, CDR1 is LGHNA and CDR2 YNFKEQ. As DNA, the CDR3 is TGTGCCAGCAGCCAAGTTTGGGACAGGGGTACTGAAGCTTTCTTT. Protein product: CASSQVWDRGTEAFF.

This clone was observed a few times. The rearrangement uses TRBV28 and TRBJ1-2; TRBD1 might be the D (6 bases). The CDR3 length is 14 residues. The ends were cut back, 4 bases at V and 5 bases at J, with 14 bases in the middle. Germline CDR1 is MDHEN and CDR2 is SYDVKM. CDR3 bases: TGTGCCAGCAGTTCCTACGGGGGGCTTTATGGCTACACCTTC. Protein: CASSSYGGLYGYTF.

In this sample, this clone turned up a few times. The chain couples TRBV11-3 to TRBJ2-1; 10 bases fit TRBD2. Unmatched junction bases numbered 3, after V lost 4 bases and J lost 6 bases. The CDR3 covers 14 residues. Germline V lookup: CDR1 SGHNT, CDR2 YENEEA. CDR3 amino acids: CASSSEREGNEQFF. CDR3 bases: TGTGCCAGCAGCTCAGAGCGGGAGGGCAATGAGCAGTTCTTC.

This clone was observed a single time. The CDR3 here is CASSMTPSYNEQFF. CDR3 bases: TGTGCCAGCAGCATGACACCATCCTACAATGAGCAGTTCTTC. The chain carries TRBV6-2 or TRBV6-3 and TRBJ2-1; D ambiguous. The germline gives CDR1 MNHEY, CDR2 SVGEGT. V was cut by 6 bases and J by 1 base, with 10 bases left in between. The CDR3 is 14 amino acids.

The rearrangement links TRBV19 to TRBJ1-1; 7 bases fit TRBD1. With V trimmed by 2 bases and J by 3 bases, 6 bases remained unmatched. The CDR3 covers 15 residues. The germline CDR1 and CDR2 sequences are LNHDA and SQIVND (reference sequence). Here the CDR3 reads CASSIITGVYTEAFF. Written as DNA, the CDR3 is TGTGCCAGTAGTATAATTACAGGGGTGTACACTGAAGCTTTCTTT.

This clone was recorded a few times. The J gene is TRBJ2-7, the V gene TRBV10-3, with 10 bases identical to TRBD1. The germline V gene encodes CDR1 ENHRY and CDR2 SYGVKD. V was clipped by 7 bases and J by 1 base; unmatched bases: 7. The CDR3 is 15 residues long. CDR3 coding DNA: TGTGCCATCAACGACAGGGGGCACGGGTCCTACGAGCAGTACTTC. As protein: CAINDRGHGSYEQYF.

This chain joins TRBV10-3 and TRBJ2-7, with D perhaps TRBD1 (5 bases). Germline CDR1 is ENHRY and CDR2 is SYGVKD. The V gene lost 10 bases and the J gene lost 2 bases, with 15 bases spanning the gap. The CDR3 consists of 13 residues. The CDR3 spells CANNAGPTYEQYF. As DNA, the CDR3 is TGTGCCAACAACGCAGGGCCTACCTACGAGCAGTACTTC.

The chain recombines TRBV29-1 with TRBJ2-3, with 8 bases lining up with TRBD2. Trimming removed 4 bases from V and 10 bases from J; junction bases left unmatched: 13. CDR1 is SQVTM, CDR2 ANQGSEA, per germline. CDR3 size: 14 residues. The CDR3 here is CSVGGAGVTLAQYF. CDR3 DNA: TGCAGCGTTGGAGGAGCGGGGGTGACCTTGGCGCAGTATTTT.

The chain's CDR3 is CASSRQGATNEKLFF. In DNA form, the CDR3 reads TGTGCCAGCAGCCGACAGGGGGCAACTAATGAAAAACTGTTTTTT. The chain recombines TRBV11-1 with TRBJ1-4, with 9 bases lining up with TRBD1. CDR1 and CDR2 from the germline V gene are SGHAT and FQDESV (reference sequence). J gave up 0 bases and V 5 bases, and 1 base lay outside the gene matches. This CDR3 region has 15 residues.

The chain couples TRBV7-3 to TRBJ2-1, with 12 positions matching TRBD1. Germline V lookup: CDR1 SGHTA, CDR2 FQGTGA. This CDR3 spans 14 amino acids. V was pared by 4 bases and J by 10 bases, with 5 bases of the junction left unmatched. This CDR3 is CASSSGTGGVEQFF. The CDR3, as DNA: TGTGCCAGCAGCTCCGGGACAGGGGGCGTGGAGCAGTTCTTC.

The V gene is TRBV30, the J gene TRBJ2-1; 9 positions agree with TRBD2. Germline loops: CDR1 GTSNPN, CDR2 SVGIG (reference sequence). The V gene end was trimmed by 3 bases and the J gene end by 15 bases; junction bases not matched to a gene: 6. There are 11 residues in the CDR3. The CDR3 DNA reads as TGTGCCTGGAGGTATAGCGGGAGCGTGTTCTTC. Its translation: CAWRYSGSVFF.

This clone was observed once. The chain combines TRBV29-1 with TRBJ2-2; D is possibly TRBD2 (6 bases). Trimming took off 3 bases at V and 0 bases at J, with 8 bases between the two ends. This CDR3 spans 14 amino acids. Germline CDR1 reads SQVTM; CDR2 reads ANQGSEA. CDR3 residues: CSVDPGANTGELFF. In DNA form, the CDR3 reads TGCAGCGTTGACCCGGGAGCGAACACCGGGGAGCTGTTTTTT.

The chain uses TRBV27 and TRBJ2-1, with D perhaps matching TRBD2 (7 bases). This CDR3 is 15 amino acids long. The germline V gene has CDR1 MNHEY and CDR2 SMNVEV (reference sequence). Trimming pared 3 bases from V and 5 bases from J, leaving 14 bases between. This CDR3 reads CASSLRGGRNNEQFF. CDR3 DNA sequence: TGTGCCAGCAGTTTGCGCGGGGGCCGTAACAATGAGCAGTTCTTC.

V and J are TRBV5-1 and TRBJ1-4, with TRBD1 matching over 10 bases. This CDR3 contains 16 residues. J gave up 6 bases and V 1 base, and 6 bases lay outside the gene matches. The V gene's germline CDR1 is SGHRS and CDR2 YFSETQ. In nucleotides, the CDR3 is TGCGCCAGCAGCTTGACACCGGGACAGGGGTATGAAAAACTGTTTTTT. It translates to CASSLTPGQGYEKLFF.

The CDR3 loop reads CASSQDVSFNEKLFF. In DNA form, the CDR3 reads TGCGCCAGCAGCCAAGATGTATCTTTTAATGAAAAACTGTTTTTT. This chain uses TRBV4-3 with TRBJ1-4; D remains unclear. This CDR3 spans 15 amino acids. The ends were cut back, 0 bases at V and 4 bases at J, with 9 bases in the middle. Germline CDR1 LGHNA, CDR2 YSLEER.

This chain links TRBV19 with TRBJ1-1, with a tentative D call TRBD1 (5 bases). The CDR3 loop spans 17 amino acids. The germline V and J ends were trimmed by 4 bases and 0 bases, with 18 bases remaining between them. CDR1 and CDR2 (germline): LNHDA, SQIVND (reference sequence). For the CDR3, the DNA is TGTGCCAGTAGTAACAATCAGGGCTCCCTCATGAACACTGAAGCTTTCTTT. Translated, it gives CASSNNQGSLMNTEAFF.

The J gene is TRBJ1-3, the V gene TRBV10-3; unclear D gene. Trimming pared 3 bases from V and 2 bases from J, leaving 17 bases between. This CDR3 comprises 17 residues. Per the germline V gene, CDR1 is ENHRY and CDR2 is SYGVKD. The CDR3 loop is CAISEGPTIRTGNTIYF. The CDR3 region has the DNA TGTGCCATCAGTGAAGGCCCTACCATCAGGACTGGAAACACCATATATTTT.

The V and J genes are TRBV19 and TRBJ2-7; weak D call: TRBD1 (5 bases). Trimming shortened V by 4 bases and J by 5 bases, and 18 bases separated the two germline ends. The CDR3 length is 15 residues. Germline CDR1 LNHDA, CDR2 SQIVND (reference sequence). CDR3 protein: CASSNQQGSYDEQYF. The DNA for the CDR3 is TGTGCCAGTAGTAATCAGCAGGGTAGCTACGACGAGCAGTACTTC.

This clone was seen more than once but under ten times. V usage is TRBV4-1 and J usage is TRBJ1-2; D possibly corresponds to TRBD1 (6 bases). Trimming pared 0 bases from V and 3 bases from J, leaving 11 bases between. CDR1 is MGHRA and CDR2 is YSYEKL in the germline V gene. This CDR3 comprises 15 residues. The CDR3 DNA reads TGCGCCAGCAGCCAAGATCAGGGGTATGACTATGGCTACACCTTC. It yields the protein CASSQDQGYDYGYTF.

In nucleotides, the CDR3 is TGCGCCAGCAGCCAAGTTAAGTGGGCGAGCTCCTACGAGCAGTACTTC. Protein: CASSQVKWASSYEQYF. This sequence joins TRBV4-3 and TRBJ2-7; D remains unclear. V was shortened by 1 base and J by 0 bases, with 13 bases between the two germline ends. Germline V gene lookup returns CDR1 LGHNA and CDR2 YSLEER. There are 16 residues in the CDR3.

CDR3 loop: CASSPLRGGPDTQYF. In DNA form, the CDR3 reads TGTGCCAGCAGCCCCCTTCGGGGAGGCCCAGATACGCAGTATTTT. V and J are TRBV7-3 and TRBJ2-3, with a tentative D call TRBD2 (6 bases). Germline CDR1 and CDR2: SGHTA and FQGTGA. V lost 5 bases and J lost 4, with 16 bases in between. The CDR3 loop spans 15 amino acids.

The chain recombines TRBV24-1 with TRBJ2-5, with 7 bases fitting TRBD1. The germline CDR1 and CDR2 sequences are KGHDR and SFDVKD. Trimming took 3 bases from V and 5 from J; bases not matched to a gene: 5. The CDR3 is made up of 14 amino acids. The DNA of the CDR3 is TGTGCCACCAGTGATATGCCAGGGGGTGAGACCCAGTACTTC. As protein: CATSDMPGGETQYF.

The V call is TRBV7-6, the J call TRBJ1-3; D uncertain. This CDR3 region has 15 residues. From germline, CDR1 is SGHVS and CDR2 FNYEAQ. The germline V and J ends were trimmed by 5 bases and 0 bases, with 11 bases remaining between them. CDR3 bases: TGTGCCAGCAGCCCCCCAGGCGCCTCTGGAAACACCATATATTTT. Its protein is CASSPPGASGNTIYF.

This clone has a single count. This rearrangement joins TRBV7-2 to TRBJ1-2; TRBD1 matches at 7 bases. V shed 4 bases and J 7 bases; nucleotides not matched to a gene: 6. Germline V CDR1 and CDR2: SGHTA, FQGNSA. The CDR3 covers 13 residues. CDR3: CASSSATGSGYTF. The CDR3 nucleotides read TGTGCCAGCAGCTCCGCGACAGGGAGTGGCTACACCTTC.

The CDR3 nucleotides are TGCAGCGTAGCCAGGGGGGTCTCCTACAATGAGCAGTTCTTC. Translated, it gives CSVARGVSYNEQFF. V is TRBV29-1 and J is TRBJ2-1, with D perhaps matching TRBD1 (7 bases). V was clipped by 6 bases and J by 0 bases, with 12 bases between them. The CDR3 is 14 amino acids. CDR1 SQVTM and CDR2 ANQGSEA come from the germline V gene.

This clone has a handful of counts. V gene TRBV11-2 combines with J gene TRBJ2-7, with 8 bases that match TRBD2. The germline V gene has CDR1 SGHAT and CDR2 FQNNGV. The trim removed 1 base at V and 7 bases at J, leaving 18 bases unmatched. This CDR3 comprises 18 residues. CDR3 bases: TGTGCCAGCAGCTTAGTCCCGGGGGGAGCGGGAGCCCCGGGAGAGCAGTACTTC. Its protein product is CASSLVPGGAGAPGEQYF.

The J gene is TRBJ1-2, the V gene TRBV28; tentative D call: TRBD1 (5 bases). The CDR3 length is 12 residues. Germline-derived CDR1 and CDR2 are MDHEN and SYDVKM. V was pared by 8 bases and J by 10 bases, with 17 bases between. The CDR3 region is CASYLWGRDYTF. The CDR3 nucleotides read TGTGCCAGCTATCTCTGGGGGAGGGACTACACCTTC.

As DNA, the CDR3 is TGTGCCAGCAGTTATGGTGACAGGGGTCCCGAGCAGTACTTC. The encoded protein is CASSYGDRGPEQYF. The chain has TRBV6-6 and TRBJ2-7, with 8 positions matching TRBD1. With V trimmed by 3 bases and J by 6 bases, 7 bases remained unmatched. CDR1 is MNHNY and CDR2 is SVGAGI in the germline V gene (reference sequence). The CDR3 loop spans 14 amino acids.

This clone was detected only a few times. The chain's CDR3 is CATSDPQISGANVLTF. CDR3 nucleotides: TGTGCCACCAGTGATCCACAGATCTCTGGGGCCAACGTCCTGACTTTC. This chain links TRBV24-1 with TRBJ2-6; D is undetermined. V lost 3 bases and J lost 0, with 8 bases in between. Germline CDR1 KGHDR, CDR2 SFDVKD. CDR3 size: 16 residues.

This chain joins TRBV27 and TRBJ2-1; TRBD2 aligns across 13 bases. This CDR3 is built from 16 residues. Germline CDR1 MNHEY, CDR2 SMNVEV (reference sequence). V was clipped by 6 bases and J by 7 bases; unmatched bases: 9. The DNA for the CDR3 is TGTGCCAGCAGGCGGACTAGCGGGAGCCCTGGTAATGAGCAGTTCTTC. This codes for CASRRTSGSPGNEQFF.

The chain employs TRBV5-1 and TRBJ1-4, with D uncertain. CDR3 length equals 16 residues. CDR1 and CDR2 from the germline V gene are SGHRS and YFSETQ. Trimming removed 1 base at V and 7 bases at J, with 17 bases between. CDR3 loop: CASSLFRFGEGEKLFF. The CDR3 DNA is TGCGCCAGCAGCTTGTTCCGCTTTGGGGAGGGTGAAAAACTGTTTTTT.